This TCR beta chain was sequenced in a study of control samples from healthy donors and cancer patients. The germline gives CDR1 WSHSY, CDR2 SAAADI. V was shortened by 3 bases and J by 0 bases, with 9 bases between the two germline ends. The CDR3 has 14 residues. Sequenced by immunoSEQ multiplex PCR; TCRdb stores in-frame clones only, minus some. The top ten clones hold approximately 3.2% of a sample with some 130,000 clones, roughly 88% of them seen once. This clonotype originated in a man between 35 and 55 years old in good health. The material sequenced was blood. The chain couples TRBV10-2 to TRBJ2-7; D gene ambiguous. Here the CDR3 DNA reads TGCGCCAGCAGTGAAGGCAGGATCTCCTACGAGCAGTACTTC. It translates to CASSEGRISYEQYF.